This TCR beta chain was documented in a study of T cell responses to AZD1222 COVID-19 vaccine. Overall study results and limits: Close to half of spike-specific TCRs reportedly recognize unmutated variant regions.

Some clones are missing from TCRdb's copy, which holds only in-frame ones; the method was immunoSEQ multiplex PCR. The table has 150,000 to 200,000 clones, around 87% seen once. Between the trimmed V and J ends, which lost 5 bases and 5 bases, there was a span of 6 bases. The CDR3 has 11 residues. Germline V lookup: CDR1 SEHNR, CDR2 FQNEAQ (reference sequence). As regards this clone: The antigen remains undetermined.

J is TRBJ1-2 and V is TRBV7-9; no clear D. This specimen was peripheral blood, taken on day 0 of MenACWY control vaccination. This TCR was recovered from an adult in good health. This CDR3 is CASSGPYGYTF. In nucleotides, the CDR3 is TGTGCCAGCAGCGGCCCTTATGGCTACACCTTC.